The 2 T cell receptor beta chains given below trace back to one sample, sequenced in a study of CD8+ T cells in alopecia areata. Treatment given: oral pan-JAK inhibitor, 5-10 mg twice daily. The authors extracted RNA and reverse transcribed it into cDNA as the sequencing template. The assay was immunoSEQ multiplex PCR, and TCRdb's table has in-frame clones only and misses some. The top ten clones hold 3% to 4% of a sample with around 100,000 clones, roughly 50% of them seen once. The sample here was CD4+ T cells sorted from blood, taken at week 24, from a patient treated with tofacitinib. These receptors were taken from a human donor with alopecia areata.

This clone was counted only a few times. J is TRBJ2-4 and V is TRBV29-1; TRBD1 agrees at 7 bases. The V gene end was trimmed by 7 bases and the J gene end by 6 bases; junction bases not matched to a gene: 15. The CDR3 loop spans 15 amino acids. Germline V gene data show CDR1 as SQVTM and CDR2 as ANQGSEA. The CDR3 DNA sequence: TGCAGCGCCACGGACATCTCGACAGGGAGAAACATTCAGTACTTC. Translated, it gives CSATDISTGRNIQYF.

The V and J genes are TRBV9 and TRBJ2-6; perhaps D is TRBD1 or TRBD2 (5 bases each). Trimming took off 1 base at V and 0 bases at J, with 11 bases between the two ends. The CDR3 sequence is 17 residues long. Germline-derived CDR1 and CDR2 are SGDLS and YYNGEE. The CDR3 DNA is TGTGCCAGCAGCGTATCAGGGACCAGCTCTGGGGCCAACGTCCTGACTTTC. It encodes CASSVSGTSSGANVLTF.